This T cell receptor beta chain was sequenced during a study of T-cell memory formation after mild COVID-19. Turning to the study itself: For the most part, TCR clusters were specific to one donor. Study findings and constraints: Among contracting clones, CD4+ were mainly CM/EM and CD8+ enriched in EMRA. Clones that contracted from day 15 to 85 had balanced CD4/CD8; later expanders were CD4+ biased.

V was trimmed by 4 bases and J by 2 bases, leaving 9 bases between them. CDR1 is LNHDA, CDR2 SQIVND, per germline (reference sequence). The CDR3 runs to 14 residues. Each CDR3 protein is one row after TCRdb ran MiXCR on the 5' RACE reads. Of 550,000 to 700,000 distinct CDR3 sequences in the sample, under 20% were seen once. This clonotype was observed a few times. Its antigen is currently unknown. Sequencing was performed on PBMCs or a T cell subset sorted from them (not recorded which). V gene TRBV19 combines with J gene TRBJ1-5; unclear D gene. The clonotype was recovered from an adult woman who had mild COVID-19 (a few samples of this study predate the infection). Cell type and time point are not known. CDR3: CASSKSRGNQPQHF. Here the CDR3 DNA reads TGTGCCAGTAGTAAATCAAGGGGCAATCAGCCCCAGCATTTT.